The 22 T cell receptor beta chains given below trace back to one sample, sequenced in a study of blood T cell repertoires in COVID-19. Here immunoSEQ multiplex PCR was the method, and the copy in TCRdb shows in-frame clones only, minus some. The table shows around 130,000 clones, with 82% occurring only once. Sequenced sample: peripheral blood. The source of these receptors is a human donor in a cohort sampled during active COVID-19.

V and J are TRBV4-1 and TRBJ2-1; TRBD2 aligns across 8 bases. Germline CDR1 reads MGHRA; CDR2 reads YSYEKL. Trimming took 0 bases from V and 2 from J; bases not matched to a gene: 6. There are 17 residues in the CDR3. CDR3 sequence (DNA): TGCGCCAGCAGCCAAGATCCCCAGCGGGGGCCCTACAATGAGCAGTTCTTC. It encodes CASSQDPQRGPYNEQFF.

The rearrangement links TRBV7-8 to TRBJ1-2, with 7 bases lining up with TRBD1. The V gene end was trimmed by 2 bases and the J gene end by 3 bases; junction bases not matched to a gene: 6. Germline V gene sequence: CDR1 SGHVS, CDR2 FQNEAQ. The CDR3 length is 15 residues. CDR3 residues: CASSLIGGAYYGYTF. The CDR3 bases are TGTGCCAGCAGCTTAATAGGGGGCGCCTACTATGGCTACACCTTC.

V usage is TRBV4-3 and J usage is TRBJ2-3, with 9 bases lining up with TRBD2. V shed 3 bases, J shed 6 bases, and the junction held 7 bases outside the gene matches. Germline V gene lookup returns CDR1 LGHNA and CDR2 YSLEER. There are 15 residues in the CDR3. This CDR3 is CASSQRAGGMDTQYF. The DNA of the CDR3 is TGCGCCAGCAGCCAGCGAGCGGGGGGTATGGATACGCAGTATTTT.

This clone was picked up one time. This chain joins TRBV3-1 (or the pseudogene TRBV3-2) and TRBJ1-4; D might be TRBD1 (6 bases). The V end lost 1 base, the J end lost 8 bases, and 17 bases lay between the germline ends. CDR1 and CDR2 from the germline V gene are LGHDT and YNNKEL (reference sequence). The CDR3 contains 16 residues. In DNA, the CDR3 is TGTGCCAGCAGCCAAGGGAGGAAGGGGGTTCAGGAAAAACTGTTTTTT. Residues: CASSQGRKGVQEKLFF.

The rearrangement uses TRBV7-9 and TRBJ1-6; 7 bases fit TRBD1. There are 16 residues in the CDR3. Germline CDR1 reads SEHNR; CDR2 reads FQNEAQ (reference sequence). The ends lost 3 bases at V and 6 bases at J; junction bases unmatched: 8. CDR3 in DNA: TGTGCCAGCAGCTTGACAGGGTTAGGGTCTAATTCACCCCTCCACTTT. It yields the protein CASSLTGLGSNSPLHF.

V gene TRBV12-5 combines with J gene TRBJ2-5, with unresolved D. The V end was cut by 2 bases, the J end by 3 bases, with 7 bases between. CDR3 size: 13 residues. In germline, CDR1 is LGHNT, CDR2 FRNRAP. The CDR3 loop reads CASGLWSEETQYF. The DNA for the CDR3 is TGTGCTAGTGGTTTGTGGTCAGAAGAGACCCAGTACTTC.

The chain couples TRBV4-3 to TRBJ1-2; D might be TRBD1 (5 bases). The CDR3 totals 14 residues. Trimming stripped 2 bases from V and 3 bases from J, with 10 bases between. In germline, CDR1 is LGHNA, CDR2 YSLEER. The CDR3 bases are TGCGCCAGCAGCCAACAGGGTGGTGACTATGGCTACACCTTC. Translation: CASSQQGGDYGYTF.

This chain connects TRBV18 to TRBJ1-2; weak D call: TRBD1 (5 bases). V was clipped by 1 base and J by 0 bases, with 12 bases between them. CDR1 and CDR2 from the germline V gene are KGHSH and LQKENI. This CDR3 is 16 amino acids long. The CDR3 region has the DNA TGTGCCAGCTCACCACGGGGCAGGTTATCTAACTATGGCTACACCTTC. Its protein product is CASSPRGRLSNYGYTF. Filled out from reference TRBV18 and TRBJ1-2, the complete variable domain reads NAGVMQNPRHLVRRRGQEARLRCSPMKGHSHVYWYRQLPEEGLKFMVYLQKENIIDESGMPKERFSAEFPKEGPSILRIQQVVRGDSAAYFCASSPRGRLSNYGYTFGSGTRLTVV.

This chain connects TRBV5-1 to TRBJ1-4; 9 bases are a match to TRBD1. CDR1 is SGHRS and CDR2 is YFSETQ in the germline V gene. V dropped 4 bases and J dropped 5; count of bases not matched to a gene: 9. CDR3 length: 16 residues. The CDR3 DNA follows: TGCGCCAGCAGCCAGGATCCGGGACAGGGCAATGAAAAACTGTTTTTT. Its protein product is CASSQDPGQGNEKLFF. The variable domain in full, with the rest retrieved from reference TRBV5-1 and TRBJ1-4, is KAGVTQTPRYLIKTRGQQVTLSCSPISGHRSVSWYQQTPGQGLQFLFEYFSETQRNKGNFPGRFSGRQFSNSRSEMNVSTLELGDSALYLCASSQDPGQGNEKLFFGSGTQLSVL.

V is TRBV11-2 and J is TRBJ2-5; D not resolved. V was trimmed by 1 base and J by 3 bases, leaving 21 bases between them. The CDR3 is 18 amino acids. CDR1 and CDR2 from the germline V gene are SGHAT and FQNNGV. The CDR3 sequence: CASSLGFHFSVEEETQYF. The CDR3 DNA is TGTGCCAGCAGCTTAGGGTTTCATTTCTCCGTTGAGGAAGAGACCCAGTACTTC.

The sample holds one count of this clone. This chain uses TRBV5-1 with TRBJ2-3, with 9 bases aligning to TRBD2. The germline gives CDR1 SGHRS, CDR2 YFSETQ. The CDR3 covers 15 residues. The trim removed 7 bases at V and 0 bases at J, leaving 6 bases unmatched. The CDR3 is CASRRGGVSTDTQYF. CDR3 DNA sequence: TGCGCCAGCCGTCGCGGGGGGGTGAGCACAGATACGCAGTATTTT.

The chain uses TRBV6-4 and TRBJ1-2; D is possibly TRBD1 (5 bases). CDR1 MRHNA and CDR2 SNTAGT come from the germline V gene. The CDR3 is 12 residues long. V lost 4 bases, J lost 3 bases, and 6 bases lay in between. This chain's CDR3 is CASSAGHYGYTF. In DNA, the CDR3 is TGTGCCAGCAGTGCAGGGCACTATGGCTACACCTTC.

CDR3: CASSLVGQGEGYTF. For the CDR3, the DNA is TGTGCCAGCAGCTTAGTGGGGCAGGGGGAAGGCTACACCTTC. The V gene is TRBV7-2, the J gene TRBJ1-2, with 7 bases fitting TRBD1. The CDR3 spans 14 residues. V lost 1 base and J lost 8; bases outside the gene matches: 7. In germline, CDR1 is SGHTA, CDR2 FQGNSA.

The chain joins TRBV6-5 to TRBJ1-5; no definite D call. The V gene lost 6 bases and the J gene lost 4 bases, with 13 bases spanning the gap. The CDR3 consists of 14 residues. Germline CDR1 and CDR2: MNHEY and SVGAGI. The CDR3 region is CASRGEQSNQPQHF. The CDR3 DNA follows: TGTGCCAGCAGGGGAGAACAGTCAAATCAGCCCCAGCATTTT.

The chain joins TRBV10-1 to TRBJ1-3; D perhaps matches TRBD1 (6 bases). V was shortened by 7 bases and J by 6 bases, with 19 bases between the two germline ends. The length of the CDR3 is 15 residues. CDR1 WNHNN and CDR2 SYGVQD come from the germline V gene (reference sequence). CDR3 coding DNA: TGCGCCAGCACCGCTCGGGGGGCAGGAGAAAACACCATATATTTT. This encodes CASTARGAGENTIYF.

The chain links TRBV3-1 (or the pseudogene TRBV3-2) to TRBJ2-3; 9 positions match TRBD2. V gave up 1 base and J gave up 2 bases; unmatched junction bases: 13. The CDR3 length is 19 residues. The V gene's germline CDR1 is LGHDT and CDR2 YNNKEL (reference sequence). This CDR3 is CASSQGLGRGGFYTDTQYF. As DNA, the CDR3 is TGTGCCAGCAGCCAAGGGCTTGGGCGGGGGGGATTTTACACAGATACGCAGTATTTT.

CDR3 residues: CASSLETGGSEKLFF. CDR3 DNA sequence: TGTGCCAGCAGCTTGGAAACAGGGGGCAGTGAAAAACTGTTTTTT. This chain uses TRBV5-6 with TRBJ1-4; 9 bases match TRBD1. Unmatched junction bases numbered 4, after V lost 0 bases and J lost 7 bases. CDR1 is SGHDT and CDR2 is YYEEEE in the germline V gene. The CDR3 runs 15 residues.

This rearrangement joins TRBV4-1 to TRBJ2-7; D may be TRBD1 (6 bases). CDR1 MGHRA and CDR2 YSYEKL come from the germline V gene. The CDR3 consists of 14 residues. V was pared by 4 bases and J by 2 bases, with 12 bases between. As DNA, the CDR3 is TGCGCCAGCAGCCTAAATCAGGGGCCCTACGAGCAGTACTTC. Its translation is CASSLNQGPYEQYF.

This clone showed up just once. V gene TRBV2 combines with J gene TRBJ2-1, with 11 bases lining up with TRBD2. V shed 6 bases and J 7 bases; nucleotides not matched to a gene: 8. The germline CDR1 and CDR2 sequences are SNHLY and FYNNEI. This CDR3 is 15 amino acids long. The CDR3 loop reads CASRQPPSGGNEQFF. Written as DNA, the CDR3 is TGTGCCAGCAGGCAACCTCCTAGCGGGGGGAATGAGCAGTTCTTC.

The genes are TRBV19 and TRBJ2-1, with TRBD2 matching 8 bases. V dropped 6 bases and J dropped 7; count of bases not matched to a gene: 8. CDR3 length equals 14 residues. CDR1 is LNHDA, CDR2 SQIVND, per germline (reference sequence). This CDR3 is CASSAGGGRNEQFF. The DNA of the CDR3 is TGTGCCAGTAGCGCCGGGGGGGGAAGGAATGAGCAGTTCTTC.

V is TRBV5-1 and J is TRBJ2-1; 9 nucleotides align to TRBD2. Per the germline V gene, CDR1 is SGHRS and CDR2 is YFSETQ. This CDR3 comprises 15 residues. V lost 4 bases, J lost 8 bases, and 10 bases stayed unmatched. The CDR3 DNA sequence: TGCGCCAGCAGCGGCGGGACTAGCTCAGTCGATGAGCAGTTCTTC. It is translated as CASSGGTSSVDEQFF.

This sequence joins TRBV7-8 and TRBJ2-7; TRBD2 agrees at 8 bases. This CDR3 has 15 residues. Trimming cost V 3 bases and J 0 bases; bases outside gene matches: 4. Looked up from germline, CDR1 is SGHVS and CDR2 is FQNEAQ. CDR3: CASSLGGTSSYEQYF. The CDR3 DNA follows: TGTGCCAGCAGCTTGGGAGGGACTAGCTCCTACGAGCAGTACTTC. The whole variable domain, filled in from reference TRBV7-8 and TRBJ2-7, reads GAGVSQSPRYKVAKRGQDVALRCDPISGHVSLFWYQQALGQGPEFLTYFQNEAQLDKSGLPSDRFFAERPEGSVSTLKIQRTQQEDSAVYLCASSLGGTSSYEQYFGPGTRLTVT.